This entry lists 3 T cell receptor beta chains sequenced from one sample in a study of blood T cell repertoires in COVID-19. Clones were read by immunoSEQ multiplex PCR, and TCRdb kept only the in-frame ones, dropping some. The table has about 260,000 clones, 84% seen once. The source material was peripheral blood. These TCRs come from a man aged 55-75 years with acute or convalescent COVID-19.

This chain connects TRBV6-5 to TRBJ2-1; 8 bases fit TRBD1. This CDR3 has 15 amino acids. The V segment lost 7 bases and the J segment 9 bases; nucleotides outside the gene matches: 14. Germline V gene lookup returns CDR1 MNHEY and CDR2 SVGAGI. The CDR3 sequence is CASTLSNRGNGEQFF. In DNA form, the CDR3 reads TGTGCCAGCACCCTCAGCAACAGGGGGAATGGTGAGCAGTTCTTC.

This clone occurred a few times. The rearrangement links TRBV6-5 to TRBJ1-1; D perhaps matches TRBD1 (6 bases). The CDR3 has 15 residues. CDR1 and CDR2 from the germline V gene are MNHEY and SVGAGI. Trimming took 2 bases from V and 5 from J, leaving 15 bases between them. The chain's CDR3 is CASSYGGGRFTEAFF. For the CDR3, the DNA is TGTGCCAGCAGTTACGGGGGGGGCAGGTTTACTGAAGCTTTCTTT.

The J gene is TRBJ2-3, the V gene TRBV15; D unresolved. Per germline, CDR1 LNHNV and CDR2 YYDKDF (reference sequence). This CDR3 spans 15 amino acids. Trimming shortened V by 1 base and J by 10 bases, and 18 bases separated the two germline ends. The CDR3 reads CATSRVPPVTPPQYF. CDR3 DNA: TGTGCCACCAGCAGAGTTCCCCCCGTGACTCCCCCGCAGTATTTT.